The T cell receptor (beta chain) under discussion was sequenced for a study of blood T cell repertoires in COVID-19. As for the study in general: Some COVID-19 samples were acute and others convalescent; all came from the United States, Italy and Spain. The analysed material was cDNA or gDNA that came from T cells, B-cell-depleted T cells, or PBMCs.

This clone has a handful of counts. Authors' data handling: By means of reference gene primer amplification, nucleated cell counts were estimated. Assay: immunoSEQ multiplex PCR; the TCRdb copy retains only in-frame clones and omits some. That table gives V, J and clone size, and the DNA gave D and trimming. The sample includes roughly 46,000 clones, 87% of them seen just once. The germline V gene encodes CDR1 SGHDT and CDR2 YYEEEE. This CDR3 has 14 residues. V lost 1 base and J 4 bases, leaving 9 bases between the germline ends. The material sequenced was peripheral blood. The clonotype was recovered from a human donor in a cohort sampled during active COVID-19. J is TRBJ1-5 and V is TRBV5-6; D possibly corresponds to TRBD1 (5 bases). The CDR3 is CASSLLRANQPQHF. For the CDR3, the DNA is TGTGCCAGCAGCTTGCTCAGGGCTAATCAGCCCCAGCATTTT.